The 15 T cell receptor beta chains in this list originate from one sample, sequenced in a study of blood T cell repertoires in COVID-19. Clones were sequenced by immunoSEQ multiplex PCR, and TCRdb holds only the in-frame ones, with some missing. The data show roughly 110,000 clones, with roughly four fifths seen just once and more than 13% held by the top ten. Sequencing was performed on peripheral blood. The receptor set was obtained from a woman between 55 and 75 years old with acute or convalescent COVID-19.

Only a few counts were recorded for this clone. The rearrangement uses TRBV15 and TRBJ1-2; possible D gene TRBD1, 5 bases. The germline CDR1 and CDR2 sequences are LNHNV and YYDKDF (reference sequence). Trimming cost V 6 bases and J 4 bases, with 15 bases left between them. CDR3 length equals 14 residues. The chain's CDR3 is CATRADSLAYGYTF. The CDR3 DNA follows: TGTGCCACCAGGGCCGACAGCCTTGCCTATGGCTACACCTTC.

The genes are TRBV6-5 and TRBJ1-1; 8 bases map to TRBD1. Germline trimming cut 7 bases from V and 4 bases from J; bases unmatched to any gene: 8. The CDR3 is 14 amino acids. Germline CDR1 is MNHEY and CDR2 is SVGAGI. The CDR3 DNA sequence: TGTGCCAGCACGTTTCAGGGGGCTTCCACTGAAGCTTTCTTT. Translating gives CASTFQGASTEAFF.

The chain has TRBV19 and TRBJ1-1; tentatively, D is TRBD1 (6 bases). The CDR3 covers 17 residues. V shed 6 bases and J shed 7 bases, with 27 bases lying between them. Germline CDR1 reads LNHDA; CDR2 reads SQIVND (reference sequence). For the CDR3, the DNA is TGTGCCAGTAGGTTACAGGGTCGGGTGCGCGGGGGTGGTGAAGCTTTCTTT. This encodes CASRLQGRVRGGGEAFF. The variable domain in full, completed from reference TRBV19 and TRBJ1-1, reads DGGITQSPKYLFRKEGQNVTLSCEQNLNHDAMYWYRQDPGQGLRLIYYSQIVNDFQKGDIAEGYSVSREKKESFPLTVTSAQKNPTAFYLCASRLQGRVRGGGEAFFGQGTRLTVV.

The chain has TRBV3-1 (or the pseudogene TRBV3-2) and TRBJ1-1, with unresolved D. This CDR3 comprises 13 residues. V was trimmed by 5 bases and J by 0 bases, leaving 7 bases between them. Germline values: CDR1 LGHDT, CDR2 YNNKEL (reference sequence). CDR3 coding DNA: TGTGCCAGCAGCGCGACACTGAACACTGAAGCTTTCTTT. Residues: CASSATLNTEAFF.

The rearrangement links TRBV11-2 to TRBJ2-1; 10 bases line up with TRBD2. CDR1 SGHAT and CDR2 FQNNGV come from the germline V gene. J was trimmed by 6 bases and V by 3 bases; bases with no gene match: 5. CDR3 length equals 15 residues. For the CDR3, the DNA is TGTGCCAGCAGCTTCACTAGCGGGGAAGGCAATGAGCAGTTCTTC. It codes for CASSFTSGEGNEQFF. The full variable domain, completed using reference TRBV11-2 and TRBJ2-1, is EAGVAQSPRYKIIEKRQSVAFWCNPISGHATLYWYQQILGQGPKLLIQFQNNGVVDDSQLPKDRFSAERLKGVDSTLKIQPAKLEDSAVYLCASSFTSGEGNEQFFGPGTRLTVL.

The chain couples TRBV19 to TRBJ1-1; maybe TRBD1 (6 bases). Germline V gene lookup returns CDR1 LNHDA and CDR2 SQIVND (reference sequence). V was trimmed by 5 bases and J by 10 bases, leaving 23 bases between them. This CDR3 spans 15 amino acids. In DNA form, the CDR3 reads TGTGCCAGTAGTCCGACGGACAGCGGAAGAGTGGTAGCTTTCTTT. Protein product: CASSPTDSGRVVAFF.

This rearrangement joins TRBV29-1 to TRBJ1-1; 8 bases map to TRBD1. J was trimmed by 1 base and V by 6 bases; bases with no gene match: 7. CDR1 is SQVTM and CDR2 is ANQGSEA in the germline V gene. This CDR3 is built from 14 residues. CDR3 DNA: TGCAGCGTACCCCCCCAGGGGGCGAACACTGAAGCTTTCTTT. It encodes CSVPPQGANTEAFF.

The chain recombines TRBV7-3 with TRBJ2-3; 14 bases agree with TRBD2. With V trimmed by 5 bases and J by 4 bases, 8 bases remained unmatched. CDR1 is SGHTA, CDR2 FQGTGA, per germline. The CDR3 runs 17 residues. In nucleotides, the CDR3 is TGTGCCAGCAGCCCCCAGGGACTAGCGGGAGTGGCAGATACGCAGTATTTT. Translation gives CASSPQGLAGVADTQYF.

The rearrangement joins TRBV2 to TRBJ2-7, with a possible D match to TRBD1 (5 bases). Trimming took 6 bases from V and 1 from J, leaving 10 bases between them. In germline, CDR1 is SNHLY, CDR2 FYNNEI. The CDR3 consists of 13 residues. The CDR3 region has the DNA TGTGCCAGCAGACAGGACAAATCCTACGAGCAGTACTTC. Its protein product is CASRQDKSYEQYF.

The chain recombines TRBV27 with TRBJ2-2, with unresolved D. This CDR3 contains 14 residues. V was trimmed by 6 bases and J by 5 bases, leaving 13 bases between them. Germline-derived CDR1 and CDR2 are MNHEY and SMNVEV (reference sequence). CDR3 nucleotide sequence: TGTGCCAGCAGGATGGCCAGGAATACCGGGGAGCTGTTTTTT. Translating gives CASRMARNTGELFF.

Notes on this clone: One end of the junction does not line up with germline, which may come from a read error. The gene calls are TRBV7-2 and TRBJ1-1, with D possibly TRBD1 on 5 matching bases. CDR3 length: 14 residues. CDR1 is SGHTA, CDR2 FQGNSA, per germline. The CDR3 coding sequence is TGTGCCAGCAGCTTAGACGGTCGGGGGATTGAAACTTTCTTT. This codes for CASSLDGRGIETFF.

A few counts support this clone. Germline and junction disagree at one end, which may indicate a read error. V and J are TRBV19 and TRBJ1-2, with a possible D match to TRBD1 (6 bases). Per the germline V gene, CDR1 is LNHDA and CDR2 is SQIVND (reference sequence). The CDR3 extends over 13 amino acids. The CDR3 is CASRGDTDSSYIF. CDR3 DNA: TGTGCCAGTAGAGGGGACACCGACTCGAGCTACATCTTC.

The chain has TRBV5-4 and TRBJ1-5; no clear D. This CDR3 region has 13 residues. V lost 4 bases and J 0 bases, leaving 5 bases between the germline ends. The germline V gene encodes CDR1 SGHNT and CDR2 YYREEE (reference sequence). DNA for the CDR3: TGTGCCAGCAGCCAGGATAGCAATCAGCCCCAGCATTTT. Translating gives CASSQDSNQPQHF.

This rearrangement joins TRBV15 to TRBJ1-1; maybe TRBD1 (5 bases). The V gene lost 4 bases and the J gene lost 4 bases, with 16 bases spanning the gap. The CDR3 has 15 amino acids. CDR1 is LNHNV, CDR2 YYDKDF, per germline (reference sequence). CDR3 sequence: CATSTLSTGATEAFF. CDR3 DNA: TGTGCCACCAGCACTCTCTCCACTGGGGCCACTGAAGCTTTCTTT.

The J gene is TRBJ2-7, the V gene TRBV11-2, with 7 bases lining up with TRBD2. Unmatched junction bases numbered 9, after V lost 1 base and J lost 0 bases. The CDR3 contains 17 residues. CDR1 SGHAT and CDR2 FQNNGV come from the germline V gene. CDR3 in amino acids: CASSLVGGDLSSYEQYF. CDR3 in DNA: TGTGCCAGCAGCTTAGTTGGGGGGGATCTCAGCTCCTACGAGCAGTACTTC.